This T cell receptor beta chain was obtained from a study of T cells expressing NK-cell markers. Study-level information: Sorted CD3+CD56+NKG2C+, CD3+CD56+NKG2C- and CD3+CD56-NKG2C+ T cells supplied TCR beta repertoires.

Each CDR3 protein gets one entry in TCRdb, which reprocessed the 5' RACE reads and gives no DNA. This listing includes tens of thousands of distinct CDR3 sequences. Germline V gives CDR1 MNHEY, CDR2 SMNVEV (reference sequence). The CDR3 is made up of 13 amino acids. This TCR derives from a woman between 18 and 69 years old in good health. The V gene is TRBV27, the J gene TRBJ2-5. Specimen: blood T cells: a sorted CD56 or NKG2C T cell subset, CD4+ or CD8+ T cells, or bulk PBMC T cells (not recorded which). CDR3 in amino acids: CASSFLAGETQYF.